This TCR beta chain originates from a study of blood T cell repertoires in COVID-19. In the study overall: The United States, Italy and Spain supplied acute and convalescent COVID-19 samples.

Looked up from germline, CDR1 is MNHEY and CDR2 is SMNVEV (reference sequence). The V end was cut by 6 bases, the J end by 4 bases, with 9 bases between. The CDR3 runs 12 residues. Method: immunoSEQ multiplex PCR; TCRdb's copy keeps in-frame clones and lacks some. The sample includes about 89,000 clones, 70% to 80% of them seen just once. The clonotype comes from a human donor in a cohort sampled during active COVID-19. Sequences were obtained from peripheral blood. This chain connects TRBV27 to TRBJ1-2; D is possibly TRBD1 (5 bases). The CDR3 is CASREGVYGYTF. The CDR3 DNA sequence: TGTGCCAGCAGGGAAGGGGTCTATGGCTACACCTTC.